This T cell receptor beta chain was documented in a study of blood T cells in healthy people across ages. The CDR3 spans 12 residues. Germline values: CDR1 MGHRA, CDR2 YSYEKL. Deletions cut 0 bases from V and 12 bases from J, with 9 bases between. Study-level points and caveats: Donors of long life had a larger count of naive CD4+ cells and greater diversity than aged donors.

In regard to this clonotype: As yet, its antigen is unknown.

Primed by a sample-barcoded 5' primer and a J-beta primer mix, a second PCR proceeded for about 7 to 11 cycles. Unique molecular identifiers of 12 random nucleotides labeled each cDNA. Per sample, CDR3-containing paired-end reads numbered at least 2.5 million. Each CDR3 protein is one row after TCRdb ran MiXCR on the 5' RACE reads. The repertoire holds about 1,600,000 distinct CDR3 sequences, roughly 40% seen once, with 7% to 9% in the top ten. Per-sample PBMC isolation yielded at least 6.5 million cells. This chain connects TRBV4-1 to TRBJ2-1; D is ambiguous. The TCR was taken from a young woman in good health. The sample was blood. CDR3 DNA sequence: TGCGCCAGCAGCCAAGATGGGGTTTCGCAGTTCTTC. Translating it yields CASSQDGVSQFF.